This T cell receptor beta chain was captured in a study of CD8+CD57+ T cells in acquired aplastic anemia. Overall study results and limits: Between patients and controls, over 25 CD8+ CDR3 sequences were found in common.

This clonotype was counted many times. What it binds is not known. Per the germline V gene, CDR1 is DFQATT and CDR2 is SNEGSKA (reference sequence). The CDR3 is 11 residues long. Trimming took off 6 bases at V and 6 bases at J, with 11 bases between the two ends. The TCR beta profiling, which covered VDJ combination and CDR3 sequence, was carried out using genomic DNA as the template. One entry per CDR3 protein results from TCRdb running MiXCR on the reads. This sample has 150,000 to 200,000 distinct CDR3 sequences, with around 40% found just once. The chain combines TRBV20-1 with TRBJ1-1; possibly TRBD1 for D (6 bases). The clonotype comes from a human donor in good health. Sequencing input: sorted CD4+, CD8+, or CD8+CD57+ T cells (not recorded which) from PBMCs. The CDR3 DNA follows: TGCAGTGCAAACAGGGTTCCTGAAGCTTTCTTT. Its translation: CSANRVPEAFF.